The rows below give T cell receptor beta chains drawn from one sample of a study of human T cells and chemical hapten exposure. A single record per CDR3 protein comes from TCRdb applying MiXCR to the RACE reads. The profile shows some 96,000 distinct CDR3 sequences, less than 35% of them singletons. The source was whole blood, collected in connection with sensitization to the hapten diphenylcyclopropenone (DPC). The receptors originated from a man in his forties with alopecia areata. Some clones in this sample may be carry-over from other donors' samples. CDR3s include the opening cysteine and the closing phenylalanine or tryptophan. D genes are given only for firm matches. Some rows mark clone size as missing; the rest say once, few, many or name a class of expanded clone.

D	size	V	J	CDR3	DNA
.	few	TRBV10-1	TRBJ1-1	CASSDNSLGAFF	TGCGCCAGCAGCGATAACAGTTTGGGAGCTTTCTTT
.	few	TRBV5-1	TRBJ2-5	CASSSIDTFQETQYF	TGCGCCAGCAGCTCCATCGACACCTTCCAAGAGACCCAGTACTTC
TRBD1	many	TRBV7-2	TRBJ2-2	CASSSQGSTGELFF	TGTGCCAGCAGCTCACAGGGGAGCACCGGGGAGCTGTTTTTT
.	.	TRBV5-1	TRBJ2-1	CASSSPSDSYNEQFF	TGCGCCAGCAGCTCCCCTAGCGACTCCTACAATGAGCAGTTCTTC
.	.	TRBV7-2	TRBJ1-5	CASSLAWGPNQPQHF	TGTGCCAGCAGCTTAGCGTGGGGGCCCAATCAGCCCCAGCATTTT
.	few	TRBV7-2	TRBJ2-3	CASSFPLRPDTQYF	TGTGCCAGCAGCTTCCCCCTACGCCCAGATACGCAGTATTTT
.	few	TRBV15	TRBJ2-7	CATSRDPYEQYF	TGTGCCACCAGCAGAGATCCATACGAGCAGTACTTC
.	few	TRBV7-9	TRBJ2-1	CASSLSRASSYNEQFF	TGTGCCAGCAGCTTAAGCCGGGCTAGCTCCTACAATGAGCAGTTCTTC
TRBD1	.	TRBV6-6	TRBJ2-7	CASSTGQGAYEQYF	TGTGCCAGCAGCACGGGACAGGGGGCCTACGAGCAGTACTTC
.	.	TRBV14	TRBJ1-1	CASSQDKYTEAFF	TGTGCCAGCAGCCAAGATAAGTATACTGAAGCTTTCTTT
.	.	TRBV20-1	TRBJ1-6	CSARSRGQNSPLHF	TGCAGTGCTAGATCCAGGGGCCAAAATTCACCCCTCCACTTT
TRBD2	.	TRBV24-1	TRBJ2-3	CATSASGRDTQYF	TGTGCCACCAGTGCTAGCGGGAGAGATACGCAGTATTTT
.	many	TRBV20-1	TRBJ1-5	CSARDYRNRSNQPQHF	TGCAGTGCTAGAGATTATAGAAACCGAAGCAATCAGCCCCAGCATTTT
.	few	TRBV21-1	TRBJ1-5	CASSNSSGSNQPQHF	TGTGCCAGCAGCAATTCATCAGGGAGCAATCAGCCCCAGCATTTT
TRBD2	.	TRBV20-1	TRBJ2-1	CSASWLAGPSSYNEQFF	TGCAGTGCTAGTTGGCTAGCGGGACCGTCCTCCTACAATGAGCAGTTCTTC
.	.	TRBV29-1	TRBJ2-1	CSVVPGCDEQFF	TGCAGCGTTGTACCAGGTTGCGATGAGCAGTTCTTC
TRBD2	many	TRBV12-3/TRBV12-4	TRBJ2-1	CASSEPGLAEYNEQFF	TGTGCCAGCAGTGAACCGGGACTAGCGGAATACAATGAGCAGTTCTTC
TRBD1	.	TRBV12-3/TRBV12-4	TRBJ2-7	CASRDGTAHEQYF	TGTGCCAGCAGAGATGGGACAGCCCACGAGCAGTACTTC
.	few	TRBV4-2	TRBJ2-5	CASSHLAFQETQYF	TGTGCCAGCAGCCACCTAGCGTTCCAAGAGACCCAGTACTTC
.	.	TRBV20-1	TRBJ2-7	CSPGSYEQYF	TGCAGCCCTGGCTCCTACGAGCAGTACTTC
.	.	TRBV7-6	TRBJ2-3	CASSSNQQGVTQYF	TGTGCCAGCAGCTCAAATCAACAGGGAGTTACGCAGTATTTT
.	few	TRBV27	TRBJ2-1	CASSTLESGFTYNEQFF	TGTGCCAGCAGTACCCTAGAAAGCGGGTTTACTTACAATGAGCAGTTCTTC
.	.	TRBV27	TRBJ2-2	CASRMLSRLGELFF	TGTGCCAGCAGGATGCTTAGCAGATTGGGGGAGCTGTTTTTT
.	few	TRBV21-1	TRBJ2-1	CASSKGNGAGESEQFF	TGTGCCAGCAGCAAAGGAAATGGAGCGGGAGAGAGCGAGCAGTTCTTC
.	few	TRBV6-6	TRBJ2-5	CASSYSREDAYF	TGTGCCAGCAGTTACTCGAGAGAGGATGCGTACTTC
TRBD2	.	TRBV7-9	TRBJ2-1	CASSFTSGRGNEQFF	TGTGCCAGCAGCTTTACTAGCGGGCGCGGCAATGAGCAGTTCTTC
.	.	TRBV20-1	TRBJ2-5	CSAIGEEQQETQYF	TGCAGTGCTATCGGTGAGGAACAGCAAGAGACCCAGTACTTC
.	few	TRBV5-1	TRBJ2-5	CASSLESTGPKRITQYF	TGCGCCAGCAGCTTGGAGAGTACAGGGCCCAAGAGAATCACCCAGTACTTC
.	.	TRBV9	TRBJ2-3	CASSAQEGQVTQYF	TGTGCCAGCAGCGCCCAAGAGGGCCAGGTGACGCAGTATTTT
.	few	TRBV7-2	TRBJ1-6	CASSLADSSYNSPLHF	TGTGCCAGCAGCTTAGCCGACAGCTCCTATAATTCACCCCTCCACTTT
TRBD1	few	TRBV12-3/TRBV12-4	TRBJ1-5	CASSRQRQGGNQPQHF	TGTGCCAGCAGCCGACAGAGACAGGGGGGCAATCAGCCCCAGCATTTT
.	.	TRBV28	TRBJ1-1	CASNLPPQNTEAFF	TGTGCCAGCAACCTCCCGCCTCAGAACACTGAAGCTTTCTTT
.	.	TRBV28	TRBJ1-4	CASIRGPNEKLFF	TGTGCCAGCATCCGCGGGCCAAATGAAAAACTGTTTTTT
.	.	TRBV15	TRBJ2-3	CATSRDTTADTQYF	TGTGCCACCAGCAGAGATACGACCGCAGATACGCAGTATTTT
.	.	TRBV24-1	TRBJ1-5	CATSDFSVNQPQHF	TGTGCCACCAGTGATTTCTCAGTGAATCAGCCCCAGCATTTT
.	.	TRBV30	TRBJ1-5	CAWSGSVNGQPQHF	TGTGCCTGGAGTGGCTCCGTAAACGGTCAGCCCCAGCATTTT
TRBD1	.	TRBV20-1	TRBJ1-5	CSAREEQGAVNQPQHF	TGCAGTGCTAGAGAGGAACAGGGGGCAGTAAATCAGCCCCAGCATTTT
TRBD2	.	TRBV9	TRBJ2-2	CASSVGSGSFSTGELFF	TGTGCCAGCAGCGTAGGTAGCGGGAGTTTCAGCACCGGGGAGCTGTTTTTT
TRBD1	few	TRBV19	TRBJ2-7	CATGTGSYEQYF	TGTGCCACCGGGACAGGATCCTACGAGCAGTACTTC
.	.	TRBV20-1	TRBJ1-1	CSARDVRNTEAFF	TGCAGTGCTAGAGATGTGCGGAACACTGAAGCTTTCTTT
.	.	TRBV3-1	TRBJ2-1	CASSRSDFYNEQFF	TGTGCCAGCAGCCGATCGGACTTCTACAATGAGCAGTTCTTC
.	.	TRBV18	TRBJ2-7	CASSPQGPSHEQYF	TGTGCCAGCTCACCACAGGGGCCGTCCCACGAGCAGTACTTC
TRBD1	many	TRBV11-2	TRBJ2-1	CASSLMGQGLGEQFF	TGTGCCAGCAGCTTAATGGGACAGGGGTTGGGTGAGCAGTTCTTC
.	few	TRBV19	TRBJ1-5	CASSFPALSDNQPQHF	TGTGCCAGTAGTTTCCCGGCCCTCTCCGACAATCAGCCCCAGCATTTT
.	few	TRBV27	TRBJ2-1	CASSLGQGIDEQFF	TGTGCCAGCAGTTTAGGGCAGGGGATAGATGAGCAGTTCTTC
TRBD2	.	TRBV20-1	TRBJ2-1	CSARDPSGRNNEQFF	TGCAGTGCTAGAGATCCCAGCGGGAGAAACAATGAGCAGTTCTTC
.	.	TRBV21-1	TRBJ2-1	CASTLTTGGRYNEQFF	TGTGCCAGCACCCTAACGACAGGGGGCCGATACAATGAGCAGTTCTTC
.	.	TRBV7-9	TRBJ2-1	CASSLSQVNEQFF	TGTGCCAGCAGCTTGTCACAGGTCAATGAGCAGTTCTTC
.	few	TRBV12-3/TRBV12-4	TRBJ1-3	CASSFTGSGGNTIYF	TGTGCCAGCAGTTTTACAGGGAGTGGAGGAAACACCATATATTTT
.	.	TRBV28	TRBJ2-7	CASTDRQGWYEQYF	TGTGCCAGCACTGACAGGCAGGGCTGGTACGAGCAGTACTTC
TRBD2	.	TRBV5-1	TRBJ2-1	CASSLAGLEQFF	TGCGCCAGCAGCTTGGCGGGACTAGAACAGTTCTTC